The 4 T cell receptor beta chains presented below share a single source sample, sequenced in a study of shared clonotypes between healthy human individuals. Assay: immunoSEQ multiplex PCR; the TCRdb copy retains only in-frame clones and omits some. This sample has approximately 1,500,000 clones, with roughly 96% found just once. Sequences were obtained from naive CD4+ T cells sorted from blood. Specified subset: CD45RA+ positively selected. The receptors were sampled from a man younger than 40 in good health.

The V and J genes are TRBV19 and TRBJ1-2; D is uncertain. Between the trimmed V and J ends, which lost 5 bases and 2 bases, there was a span of 12 bases. CDR1 and CDR2 from the germline V gene are LNHDA and SQIVND (reference sequence). The length of the CDR3 is 14 residues. The CDR3: CASSSWTPNYGYTF. The CDR3 DNA is TGTGCCAGTAGTTCTTGGACGCCAAACTATGGCTACACCTTC.

The chain employs TRBV18 and TRBJ2-5, with TRBD1 identical over 7 bases. This CDR3 has 14 residues. CDR1 is KGHSH and CDR2 is LQKENI in the germline V gene. Trimming removed 0 bases from V and 3 bases from J; junction bases left unmatched: 1. The DNA of the CDR3 is TGTGCCAGCTCACCACCTGACAGGGAAGAGACCCAGTACTTC. This codes for CASSPPDREETQYF.

This chain uses TRBV12-2 with TRBJ2-3; the D call in the table, TRBD2, was not verified against the DNA. TRBV12-2 is a known pseudogene. The CDR3 loop spans 14 amino acids. DNA of the CDR3: TGTGCAAGTCGCTTAGCGTCTAGTCTGGATACGCAGTATTTT. Translating it yields CASRLASSLDTQYF.

CDR3 sequence (DNA): TGTGCCAGCACCAGGGGGCGGGATGAAAAACTGTTTTTT. Its protein product is CASTRGRDEKLFF. This sequence joins TRBV28 and TRBJ1-4; TRBD1 aligns across 8 bases. The J segment lost 6 bases and the V segment lost 7 bases, leaving 4 bases of the junction unmatched. Germline V gene sequence: CDR1 MDHEN, CDR2 SYDVKM. The CDR3 is made up of 13 amino acids.